The 25 T cell receptor beta chains below were found in one sample sequenced in a study of blood T cell repertoires in COVID-19. The repertoire was sequenced with immunoSEQ multiplex PCR; TCRdb's copy has only in-frame clones and lacks some. The sample lists around 99,000 clones, about four fifths occurring once. Sequencing was done on a sample of peripheral blood. The receptor source for this set is a human donor in a cohort sampled during active COVID-19.

The chain combines TRBV29-1 with TRBJ2-1; D not certain. Trimming removed 5 bases at V and 7 bases at J, with 6 bases between. The CDR3 length is 10 residues. The germline V gene has CDR1 SQVTM and CDR2 ANQGSEA. CDR3: CSVRGNEQFF. DNA of the CDR3: TGCAGCGTTCGCGGTAATGAGCAGTTCTTC.

V and J are TRBV19 and TRBJ1-5; 8 bases line up with TRBD1. The V gene's germline CDR1 is LNHDA and CDR2 SQIVND (reference sequence). Trimming cost V 1 base and J 9 bases; bases outside gene matches: 11. The CDR3 runs to 16 residues. Written as DNA, the CDR3 is TGTGCCAGTAGTATAGGGACAGGGCAAACTGGAATGCCCCAGCATTTT. Translated, it gives CASSIGTGQTGMPQHF.

The chain couples TRBV18 to TRBJ2-1; D might be TRBD2 (6 bases). The germline V and J ends were trimmed by 3 bases and 7 bases, with 16 bases remaining between them. The CDR3 runs 15 residues. CDR1 and CDR2 (germline): KGHSH, LQKENI. CDR3 in amino acids: CASSPGVGGGNEQFF. In nucleotides, the CDR3 is TGTGCCAGCTCACCGGGAGTGGGAGGAGGTAATGAGCAGTTCTTC.

In DNA form, the CDR3 reads TGTGCCAGCTCACCCGGCAGGGACTATGGCTACACCTTC. Translating it yields CASSPGRDYGYTF. The rearrangement links TRBV18 to TRBJ1-2; possible D gene TRBD1, 5 bases. CDR1 and CDR2 from the germline V gene are KGHSH and LQKENI. This CDR3 contains 13 residues. With 3 bases removed from V and 3 bases from J, the gap between germline ends came to 8 bases.

The rearrangement uses TRBV6-5 and TRBJ1-1; D unresolved. The germline V and J ends were trimmed by 1 base and 8 bases, with 8 bases remaining between them. The CDR3 contains 12 residues. Germline CDR1 is MNHEY and CDR2 is SVGAGI. CDR3 region: CASSYWAGEAFF. The CDR3 DNA follows: TGTGCCAGCAGTTACTGGGCGGGCGAAGCTTTCTTT.

The V gene is TRBV6-6, the J gene TRBJ2-7; perhaps TRBD1 as D (5 bases). Germline loops: CDR1 MNHNY, CDR2 SVGAGI (reference sequence). The CDR3 totals 14 residues. V lost 0 bases, J lost 7 bases, and 13 bases lay in between. The CDR3 DNA follows: TGTGCCAGCAGTTACTCGGACACCCGACAGGAGCAGTACTTC. Translating gives CASSYSDTRQEQYF.

V usage is TRBV7-2 and J usage is TRBJ1-6; perhaps TRBD1 as D (6 bases). Germline assignment: CDR1 SGHTA and CDR2 FQGNSA. There are 15 residues in the CDR3. V lost 3 bases and J 6 bases, leaving 12 bases between the germline ends. CDR3 region: CASSLGAGTNSPLHF. The CDR3 bases are TGTGCCAGCAGCTTGGGGGCAGGGACTAATTCACCCCTCCACTTT. Looking up the rest from reference TRBV7-2 and TRBJ1-6 gives the full variable domain: GAGVSQSPSNKVTEKGKDVELRCDPISGHTALYWYRQSLGQGLEFLIYFQGNSAPDKSGLPSDRFSAERTGGSVSTLTIQRTQQEDSAVYLCASSLGAGTNSPLHFGNGTRLTVT.

A single count supports this clone. V gene TRBV5-1 combines with J gene TRBJ2-1; possible D gene TRBD1, 6 bases. Germline CDR1 and CDR2: SGHRS and YFSETQ. The length of the CDR3 is 15 residues. Trimming cost V 6 bases and J 4 bases, with 17 bases left between them. DNA of the CDR3: TGCGCCAGCACCAAAGTGGCAGGGACATACAATGAGCAGTTCTTC. This gives the protein CASTKVAGTYNEQFF.

This clone was detected only once. The chain employs TRBV24-1 and TRBJ1-4, with 12 bases lining up with TRBD1. Germline-derived CDR1 and CDR2 are KGHDR and SFDVKD. With 5 bases clipped from V and 3 bases from J, the junction kept 9 bases outside the gene matches. The CDR3 spans 18 residues. The CDR3 sequence is CATSGRAGTGGPNEKLFF. In nucleotides, the CDR3 is TGTGCCACCAGTGGTCGCGCCGGGACAGGGGGCCCTAATGAAAAACTGTTTTTT.

The count of this clone is one. The conserved phenylalanine or tryptophan is not found at the CDR3 terminus, so this likely reflects a read error. It is unclear where the CDR3 begins or ends on the DNA, so no DNA is shown, and the CDR3 is as TCRdb lists it. The V gene is TRBV20-1, the J gene TRBJ1-4. CDR1 DFQATT and CDR2 SNEGSKA come from the germline V gene (reference sequence). The CDR3 is 8 amino acids in total, end residues counted. CDR3 loop: CSVPGAGL.

The chain joins TRBV19 to TRBJ2-7; D is perhaps TRBD2 (6 bases). The length of the CDR3 is 15 residues. Deletions cut 5 bases from V and 0 bases from J, with 14 bases between. Germline V lookup: CDR1 LNHDA, CDR2 SQIVND (reference sequence). The CDR3 sequence is CASSPQRVLSYEQYF. The CDR3 bases are TGTGCCAGTAGTCCTCAGCGGGTCCTCTCCTACGAGCAGTACTTC.

This clone showed up just a few times. This chain connects TRBV6-2 or TRBV6-3 to TRBJ2-2; 10 bases line up with TRBD2. V dropped 0 bases and J dropped 6; count of bases not matched to a gene: 4. This CDR3 spans 16 amino acids. Germline V CDR1 and CDR2: MNHEY, SVGEGT. The CDR3 protein is CASSYSPSGSAGELFF. CDR3 coding DNA: TGTGCCAGCAGTTACTCACCTAGCGGGAGCGCCGGGGAGCTGTTTTTT.

This clone has just one count. V and J are TRBV6-5 and TRBJ2-1; 8 positions match TRBD1. Germline V CDR1 and CDR2: MNHEY, SVGAGI. The CDR3 covers 15 residues. V dropped 2 bases and J dropped 4; count of bases not matched to a gene: 4. CDR3 nucleotides: TGTGCCAGCAGTTACGAGGGACAGGAATACAATGAGCAGTTCTTC. The encoded protein is CASSYEGQEYNEQFF.

The chain couples TRBV15 to TRBJ2-1; D is perhaps TRBD2 (5 bases). The CDR3 spans 18 residues. Germline V lookup: CDR1 LNHNV, CDR2 YYDKDF (reference sequence). V was shortened by 0 bases and J by 3 bases, with 18 bases between the two germline ends. The CDR3 loop is CATSRDLASSGYYNEQFF. The DNA for the CDR3 is TGTGCCACCAGCAGAGATTTAGCCTCAAGCGGATACTACAATGAGCAGTTCTTC. Full variable domain (outside the CDR3, taken from reference TRBV15 and TRBJ2-1): DAMVIQNPRYQVTQFGKPVTLSCSQTLNHNVMYWYQQKSSQAPKLLFHYYDKDFNNEADTPDNFQSRRPNTSFCFLDIRSPGLGDTAMYLCATSRDLASSGYYNEQFFGPGTRLTVL.

The chain recombines TRBV20-1 with TRBJ1-5; perhaps TRBD1 as D (5 bases). The CDR3 spans 13 residues. V dropped 3 bases and J dropped 3 bases, with 9 bases sitting between them. In germline, CDR1 is DFQATT, CDR2 SNEGSKA (reference sequence). For the CDR3, the DNA is TGCAGTGCTAGTCAAGGGGACAATCAGCCCCAGCATTTT. Encoded protein: CSASQGDNQPQHF.

CDR3 loop: CASSLLPYSNQPQHF. CDR3 bases: TGTGCCAGCAGCTTACTGCCCTATAGCAATCAGCCCCAGCATTTT. The chain employs TRBV7-2 and TRBJ1-5; D not resolved. Trimming took off 2 bases at V and 0 bases at J, with 8 bases between the two ends. The CDR3 loop spans 15 amino acids. Germline CDR1 is SGHTA and CDR2 is FQGNSA. The variable domain in full, with the rest retrieved from reference TRBV7-2 and TRBJ1-5, is GAGVSQSPSNKVTEKGKDVELRCDPISGHTALYWYRQSLGQGLEFLIYFQGNSAPDKSGLPSDRFSAERTGGSVSTLTIQRTQQEDSAVYLCASSLLPYSNQPQHFGDGTRLSIL.

This clone was found once. V gene TRBV9 combines with J gene TRBJ1-4; TRBD1 is a possible D gene (6 bases). This CDR3 contains 15 residues. CDR1 and CDR2 from the germline V gene are SGDLS and YYNGEE. Trimming left V 1 base short and J 5 bases short, with 12 bases between. As DNA, the CDR3 is TGTGCCAGCAGCGTATCCGGGCAGGGGAATGAAAAACTGTTTTTT. Translating it yields CASSVSGQGNEKLFF.

This clone was counted a single time. The chain couples TRBV27 to TRBJ1-4; 7 nucleotides line up with TRBD1. Looked up from germline, CDR1 is MNHEY and CDR2 is SMNVEV (reference sequence). The V and J ends lost 1 base and 7 bases, in that order; junction bases with no gene match: 3. The CDR3 is 14 amino acids. This chain's CDR3 is CASSLWGQSEKLFF. CDR3 DNA: TGTGCCAGCAGTTTATGGGGACAGAGTGAAAAACTGTTTTTT. Combining the CDR3 with reference TRBV27 and TRBJ1-4 gives the whole variable domain EAQVTQNPRYLITVTGKKLTVTCSQNMNHEYMSWYRQDPGLGLRQIYYSMNVEVTDKGDVPEGYKVSRKEKRNFPLILESPSPNQTSLYFCASSLWGQSEKLFFGSGTQLSVL.

J is TRBJ1-2 and V is TRBV4-3; 7 positions match TRBD1. Looked up from germline, CDR1 is LGHNA and CDR2 is YSLEER. This CDR3 comprises 18 residues. The V gene end was trimmed by 5 bases and the J gene end by 7 bases; junction bases not matched to a gene: 22. CDR3 coding DNA: TGCGCCAGCAGCTCCCAAGACGGGACAGCTATTTCAGGATCTGGCTACACCTTC. Its protein is CASSSQDGTAISGSGYTF.

The V call is TRBV4-1, the J call TRBJ1-6; 8 bases are shared with TRBD1. CDR1 and CDR2 from the germline V gene are MGHRA and YSYEKL. The V segment lost 1 base and the J segment 6 bases; nucleotides outside the gene matches: 2. This CDR3 region has 15 residues. The CDR3 DNA follows: TGCGCCAGCAGCCAAGGACAGGGGATTAATTCACCCCTCCACTTT. Its protein is CASSQGQGINSPLHF.

CDR3 residues: CASSKGVWVAGRYEQYF. DNA for the CDR3: TGTGCCAGCAGCAAAGGGGTCTGGGTAGCGGGTAGATACGAGCAGTACTTC. The chain employs TRBV21-1 and TRBJ2-7; the D call in the table, TRBD2, was not verified against the DNA. TRBV21-1 is designated a pseudogene. This CDR3 is built from 17 residues.

The rearrangement links TRBV7-2 to TRBJ2-3; perhaps TRBD2 as D (5 bases). Trimming shortened V by 5 bases and J by 2 bases, and 20 bases separated the two germline ends. Germline CDR1 is SGHTA and CDR2 is FQGNSA. This CDR3 is 17 amino acids long. CDR3 residues: CASSLSRGRGNTDTQYF. DNA for the CDR3: TGTGCCAGCAGCCTAAGTAGAGGACGGGGAAACACAGATACGCAGTATTTT.

The rearrangement uses TRBV4-1 and TRBJ1-1; 8 nucleotides line up with TRBD1. Looked up from germline, CDR1 is MGHRA and CDR2 is YSYEKL. The CDR3 spans 17 residues. The ends lost 4 bases at V and 0 bases at J; junction bases unmatched: 10. The CDR3 protein is CASSPDRGRSMNTEAFF. The CDR3 region has the DNA TGCGCCAGCAGCCCTGACAGGGGTAGGAGTATGAACACTGAAGCTTTCTTT.

This clone was seen just once. V is TRBV6-6 and J is TRBJ2-7; 8 nucleotides agree with TRBD1. The trim removed 10 bases at V and 3 bases at J, leaving 14 bases unmatched. This CDR3 is 15 amino acids long. The V gene's germline CDR1 is MNHNY and CDR2 SVGAGI (reference sequence). Here the CDR3 reads CATCCEDRVLYEQYF. CDR3 coding DNA: TGTGCCACCTGTTGTGAGGACAGGGTCCTCTACGAGCAGTACTTC.

J is TRBJ1-5 and V is TRBV30; the D is unclear. This CDR3 has 15 residues. With 2 bases removed from V and 1 base from J, the gap between germline ends came to 12 bases. Germline V CDR1 and CDR2: GTSNPN, SVGIG (reference sequence). This CDR3 reads CAWSPPIGSNQPQHF. In DNA, the CDR3 is TGTGCCTGGAGTCCCCCGATCGGGAGCAATCAGCCCCAGCATTTT.